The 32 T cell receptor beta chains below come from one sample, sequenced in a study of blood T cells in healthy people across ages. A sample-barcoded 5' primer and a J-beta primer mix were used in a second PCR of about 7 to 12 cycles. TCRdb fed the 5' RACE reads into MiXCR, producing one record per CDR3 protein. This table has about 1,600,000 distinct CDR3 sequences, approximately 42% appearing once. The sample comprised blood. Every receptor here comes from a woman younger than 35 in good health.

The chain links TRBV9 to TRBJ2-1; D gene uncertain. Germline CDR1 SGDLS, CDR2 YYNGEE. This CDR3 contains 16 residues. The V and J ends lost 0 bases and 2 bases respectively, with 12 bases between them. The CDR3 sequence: CASSVEFGRTYNEQFF. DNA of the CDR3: TGTGCCAGCAGCGTAGAATTCGGAAGGACCTACAATGAGCAGTTCTTC.

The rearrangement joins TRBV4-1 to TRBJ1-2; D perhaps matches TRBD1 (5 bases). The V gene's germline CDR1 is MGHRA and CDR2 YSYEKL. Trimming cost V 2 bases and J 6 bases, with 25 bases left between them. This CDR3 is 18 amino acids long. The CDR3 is CASSQTRMGLRLINGYTF. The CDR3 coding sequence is TGCGCCAGCAGCCAAACTCGAATGGGACTCCGGCTGATCAATGGCTACACCTTC.

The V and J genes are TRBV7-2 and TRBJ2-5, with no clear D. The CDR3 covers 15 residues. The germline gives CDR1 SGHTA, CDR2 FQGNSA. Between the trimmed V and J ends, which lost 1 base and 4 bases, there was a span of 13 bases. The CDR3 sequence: CASSLVPWLGETQYF. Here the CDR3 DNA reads TGTGCCAGCAGCTTAGTTCCCTGGTTAGGAGAGACCCAGTACTTC.

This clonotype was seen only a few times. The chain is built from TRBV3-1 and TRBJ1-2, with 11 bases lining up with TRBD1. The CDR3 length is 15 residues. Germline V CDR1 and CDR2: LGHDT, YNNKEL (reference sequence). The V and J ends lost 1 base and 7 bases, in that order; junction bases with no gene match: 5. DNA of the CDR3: TGTGCCAGCAGCCAAGTAGGCGGACAGGGGGCTGGCTACACCTTC. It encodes CASSQVGGQGAGYTF.

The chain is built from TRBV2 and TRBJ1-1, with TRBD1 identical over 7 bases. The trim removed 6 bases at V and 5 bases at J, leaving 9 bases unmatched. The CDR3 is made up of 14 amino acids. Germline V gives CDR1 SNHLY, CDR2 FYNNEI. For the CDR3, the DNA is TGTGCCAGCAGGGGGGACAGCGGGGGAACTGAAGCTTTCTTT. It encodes CASRGDSGGTEAFF.

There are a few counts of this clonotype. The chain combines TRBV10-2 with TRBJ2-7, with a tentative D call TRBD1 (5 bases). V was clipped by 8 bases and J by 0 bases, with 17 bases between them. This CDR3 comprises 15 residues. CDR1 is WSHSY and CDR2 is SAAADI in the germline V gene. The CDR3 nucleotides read TGCGCCAGCGTTGGAAACTACAGGATCTCCTACGAGCAGTACTTC. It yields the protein CASVGNYRISYEQYF.

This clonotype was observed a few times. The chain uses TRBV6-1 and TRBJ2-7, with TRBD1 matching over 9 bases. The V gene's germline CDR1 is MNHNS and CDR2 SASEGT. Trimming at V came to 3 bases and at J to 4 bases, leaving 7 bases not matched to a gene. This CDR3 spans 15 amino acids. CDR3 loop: CASSEVQGARYEQYF. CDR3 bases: TGTGCCAGCAGTGAGGTACAGGGGGCGCGGTACGAGCAGTACTTC.

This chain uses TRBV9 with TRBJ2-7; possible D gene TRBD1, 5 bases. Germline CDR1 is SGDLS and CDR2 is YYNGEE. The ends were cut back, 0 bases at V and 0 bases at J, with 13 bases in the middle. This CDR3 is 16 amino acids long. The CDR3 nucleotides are TGTGCCAGCAGCGTAGGGGGCAGAACGAGCTCCTACGAGCAGTACTTC. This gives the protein CASSVGGRTSSYEQYF.

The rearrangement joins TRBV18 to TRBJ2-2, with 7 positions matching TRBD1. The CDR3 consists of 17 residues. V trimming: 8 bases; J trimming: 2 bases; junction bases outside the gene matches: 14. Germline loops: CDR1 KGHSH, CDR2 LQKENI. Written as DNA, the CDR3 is TGTGCCAGCCTTCCGACGACGACAGGGTCCAACACCGGGGAGCTGTTTTTT. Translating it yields CASLPTTTGSNTGELFF.

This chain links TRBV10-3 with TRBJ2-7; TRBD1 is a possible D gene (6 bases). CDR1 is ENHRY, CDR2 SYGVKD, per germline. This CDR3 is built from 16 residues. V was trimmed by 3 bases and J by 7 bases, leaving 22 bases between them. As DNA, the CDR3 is TGTGCCATCAGTGACCATTCCGGGACACACCCGTGGGAGCAGTACTTC. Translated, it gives CAISDHSGTHPWEQYF.

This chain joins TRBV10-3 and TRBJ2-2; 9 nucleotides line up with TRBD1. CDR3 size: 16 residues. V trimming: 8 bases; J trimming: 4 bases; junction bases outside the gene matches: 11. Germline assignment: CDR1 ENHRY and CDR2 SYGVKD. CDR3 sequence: CAIGKVGTGLTGELFF. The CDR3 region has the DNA TGTGCCATCGGGAAAGTGGGGACAGGGCTCACCGGGGAGCTGTTTTTT.

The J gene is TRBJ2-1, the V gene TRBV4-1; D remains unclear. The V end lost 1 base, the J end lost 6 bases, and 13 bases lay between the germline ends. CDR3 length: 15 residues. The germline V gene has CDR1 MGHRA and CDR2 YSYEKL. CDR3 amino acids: CASSQGTFGPNEQFF. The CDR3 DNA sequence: TGCGCCAGCAGCCAAGGGACCTTCGGTCCCAATGAGCAGTTCTTC.

CDR3 bases: TGTGCCAGCAGTTACGGGATACAGGGTAGGGAGCAGTACTTC. It encodes CASSYGIQGREQYF. This chain uses TRBV6-5 with TRBJ2-4, with D tentatively TRBD1 (6 bases). The CDR3 runs to 14 residues. The V gene's germline CDR1 is MNHEY and CDR2 SVGAGI. V gave up 2 bases and J gave up 13 bases, with 18 bases separating them.

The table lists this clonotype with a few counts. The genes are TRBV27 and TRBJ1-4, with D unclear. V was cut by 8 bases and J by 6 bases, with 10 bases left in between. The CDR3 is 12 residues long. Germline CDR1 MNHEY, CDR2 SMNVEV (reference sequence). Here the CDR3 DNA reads TGTGCCAGCTCTTCGGCGGATGAAAAACTGTTTTTT. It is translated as CASSSADEKLFF.

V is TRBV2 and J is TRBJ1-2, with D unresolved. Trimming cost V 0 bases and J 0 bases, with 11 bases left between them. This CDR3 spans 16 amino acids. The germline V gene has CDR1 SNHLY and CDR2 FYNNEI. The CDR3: CASSEAISGTNYGYTF. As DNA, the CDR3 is TGTGCCAGCAGTGAAGCGATTTCTGGGACTAACTATGGCTACACCTTC.

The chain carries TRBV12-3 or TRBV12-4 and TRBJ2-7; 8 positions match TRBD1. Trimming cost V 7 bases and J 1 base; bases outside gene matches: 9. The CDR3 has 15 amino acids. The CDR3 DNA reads TGTGCCAGCACCCCAAAAGGGACAGGTTCCTACGAGCAGTACTTC. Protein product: CASTPKGTGSYEQYF.

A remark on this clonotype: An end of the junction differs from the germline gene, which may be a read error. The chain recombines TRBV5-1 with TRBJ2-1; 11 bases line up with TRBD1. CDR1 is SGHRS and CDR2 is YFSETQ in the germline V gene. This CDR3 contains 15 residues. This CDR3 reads CASSLGGQGARERFF. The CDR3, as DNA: TGCGCCAGCAGCTTGGGAGGACAGGGGGCGCGGGAGCGGTTCTTC.

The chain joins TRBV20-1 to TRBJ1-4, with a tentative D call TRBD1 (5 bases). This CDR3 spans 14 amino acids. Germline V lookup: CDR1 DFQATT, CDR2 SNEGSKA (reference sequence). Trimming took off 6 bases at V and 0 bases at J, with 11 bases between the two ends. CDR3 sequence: CSAPRGATNEKLFF. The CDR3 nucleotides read TGCAGTGCACCCCGAGGGGCAACTAATGAAAAACTGTTTTTT.

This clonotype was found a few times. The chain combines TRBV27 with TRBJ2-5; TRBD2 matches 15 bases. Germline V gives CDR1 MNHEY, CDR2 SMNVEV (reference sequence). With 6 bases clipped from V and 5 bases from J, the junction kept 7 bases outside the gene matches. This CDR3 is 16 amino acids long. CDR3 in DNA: TGTGCCAGCAGGAGGACTAGCGGGAGGGTACAGGAGACCCAGTACTTC. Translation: CASRRTSGRVQETQYF.

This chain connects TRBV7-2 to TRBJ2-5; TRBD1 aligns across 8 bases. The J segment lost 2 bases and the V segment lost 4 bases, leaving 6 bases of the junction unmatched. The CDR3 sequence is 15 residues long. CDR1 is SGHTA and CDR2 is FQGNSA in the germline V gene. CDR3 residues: CASSSWTGPQETQYF. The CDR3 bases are TGTGCCAGCAGCTCCTGGACAGGGCCTCAAGAGACCCAGTACTTC.

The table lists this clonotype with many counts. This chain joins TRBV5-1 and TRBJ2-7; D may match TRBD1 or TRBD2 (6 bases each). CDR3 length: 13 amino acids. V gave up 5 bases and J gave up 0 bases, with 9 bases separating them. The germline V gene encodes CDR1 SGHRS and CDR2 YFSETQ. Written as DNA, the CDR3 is TGCGCCAGCAGTTGGGGGGCCTCCTACGAGCAGTACTTC. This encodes CASSWGASYEQYF.

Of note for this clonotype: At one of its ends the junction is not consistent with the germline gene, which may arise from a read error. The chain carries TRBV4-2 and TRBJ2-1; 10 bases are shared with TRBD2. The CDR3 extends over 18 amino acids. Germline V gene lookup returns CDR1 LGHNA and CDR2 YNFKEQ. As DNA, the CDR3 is TGTGCCAGCAGCCAGTCCCCCTCCAATCTAGCGGGGGCCAATGAGCTGTTCTTC. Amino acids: CASSQSPSNLAGANELFF.

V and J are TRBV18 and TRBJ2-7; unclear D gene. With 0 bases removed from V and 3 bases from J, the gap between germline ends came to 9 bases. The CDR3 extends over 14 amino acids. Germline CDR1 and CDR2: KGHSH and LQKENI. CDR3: CASSPPNGNYEQYF. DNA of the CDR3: TGTGCCAGCTCACCACCGAACGGAAACTACGAGCAGTACTTC.

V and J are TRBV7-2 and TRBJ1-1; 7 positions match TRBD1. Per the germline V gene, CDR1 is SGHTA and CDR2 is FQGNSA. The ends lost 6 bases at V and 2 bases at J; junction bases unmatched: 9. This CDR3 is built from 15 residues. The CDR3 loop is CASRPDRALNTEAFF. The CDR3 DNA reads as TGTGCCAGCAGACCCGACAGGGCTTTAAACACTGAAGCTTTCTTT.

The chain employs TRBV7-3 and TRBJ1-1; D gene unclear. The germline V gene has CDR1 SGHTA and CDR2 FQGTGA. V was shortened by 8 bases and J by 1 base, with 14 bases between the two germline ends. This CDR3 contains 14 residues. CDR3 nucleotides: TGTGCCAGCGGCCCGGCGTCGGGGAACACTGAAGCTTTCTTT. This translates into CASGPASGNTEAFF.

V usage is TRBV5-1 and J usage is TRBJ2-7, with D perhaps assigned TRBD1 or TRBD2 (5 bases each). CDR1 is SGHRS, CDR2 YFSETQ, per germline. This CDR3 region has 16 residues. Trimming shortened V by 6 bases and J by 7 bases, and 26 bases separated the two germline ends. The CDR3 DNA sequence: TGCGCCAGCACCTTAGGGGCTTCTAGCTCCTACAATGAGCAGTACTTC. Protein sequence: CASTLGASSSYNEQYF. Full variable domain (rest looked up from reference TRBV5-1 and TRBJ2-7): KAGVTQTPRYLIKTRGQQVTLSCSPISGHRSVSWYQQTPGQGLQFLFEYFSETQRNKGNFPGRFSGRQFSNSRSEMNVSTLELGDSALYLCASTLGASSSYNEQYFGPGTRLTVT.

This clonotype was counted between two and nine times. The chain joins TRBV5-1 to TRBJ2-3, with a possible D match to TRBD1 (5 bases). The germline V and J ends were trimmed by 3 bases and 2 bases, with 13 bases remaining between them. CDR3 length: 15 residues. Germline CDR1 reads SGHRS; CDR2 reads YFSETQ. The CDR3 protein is CASSSTGATTDTQYF. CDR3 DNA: TGCGCCAGCAGCTCTACAGGAGCTACCACAGATACGCAGTATTTT.

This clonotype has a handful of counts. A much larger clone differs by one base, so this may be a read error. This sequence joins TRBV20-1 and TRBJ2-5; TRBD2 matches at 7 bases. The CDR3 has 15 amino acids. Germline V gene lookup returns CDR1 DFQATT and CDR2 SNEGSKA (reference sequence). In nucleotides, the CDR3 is TGCAGTGCTAGAGATAGCGCAGCGGGGCAAGGGACCCAGTACTTC. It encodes CSARDSAAGQGTQYF.

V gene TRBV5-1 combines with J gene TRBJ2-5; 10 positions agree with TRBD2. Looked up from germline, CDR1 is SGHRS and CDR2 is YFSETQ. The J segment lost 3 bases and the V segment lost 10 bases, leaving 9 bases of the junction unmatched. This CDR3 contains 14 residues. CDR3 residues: CASTSGTGKETQYF. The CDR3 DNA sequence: TGCGCCTCCACTAGCGGGACGGGAAAAGAGACCCAGTACTTC.

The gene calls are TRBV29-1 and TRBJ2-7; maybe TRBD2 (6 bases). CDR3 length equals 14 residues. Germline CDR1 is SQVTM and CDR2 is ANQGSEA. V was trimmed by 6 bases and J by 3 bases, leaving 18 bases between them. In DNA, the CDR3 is TGCAGCGTCGTGGACGTGGGGGGTCTCTACGAGCAGTACTTC. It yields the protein CSVVDVGGLYEQYF.

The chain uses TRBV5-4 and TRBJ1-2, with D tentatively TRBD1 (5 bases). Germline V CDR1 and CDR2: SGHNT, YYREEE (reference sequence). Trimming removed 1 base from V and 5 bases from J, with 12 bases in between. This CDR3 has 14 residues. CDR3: CASSLKGPMYGYTF. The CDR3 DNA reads TGTGCCAGCAGCTTGAAGGGGCCGATGTATGGCTACACCTTC.

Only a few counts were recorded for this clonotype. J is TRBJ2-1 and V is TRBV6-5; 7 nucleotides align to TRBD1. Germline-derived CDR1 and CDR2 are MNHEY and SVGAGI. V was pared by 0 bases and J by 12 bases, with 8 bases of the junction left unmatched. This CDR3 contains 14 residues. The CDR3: CASSYSPTGTVQFF. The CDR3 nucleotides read TGTGCCAGCAGTTACTCGCCGACCGGGACAGTGCAGTTCTTC.